This T cell receptor beta chain was retrieved from a study of T-cell memory formation after mild COVID-19. Each CDR3 protein gets one entry after TCRdb re-called the 5' RACE reads with MiXCR. This sample has approximately 450,000 distinct CDR3 sequences, with around a sixth found just once. Germline V gene sequence: CDR1 SEHNR, CDR2 FQNEAQ (reference sequence). Trimming took off 5 bases at V and 2 bases at J, with 17 bases between the two ends. The CDR3 totals 16 residues. The chain uses TRBV7-9 and TRBJ2-3; possible D gene TRBD1, 5 bases. This TCR was recovered from an adult woman who had mild COVID-19 (a few samples of this study predate the infection). Cell type and time point are not known. Sequencing used PBMCs or a T cell subset sorted from them (not recorded which). The CDR3 DNA reads TGTGCCAGCAGCCTCCAGGGCTCCTCGTTCACAGATACGCAGTATTTT. Translated: CASSLQGSSFTDTQYF.